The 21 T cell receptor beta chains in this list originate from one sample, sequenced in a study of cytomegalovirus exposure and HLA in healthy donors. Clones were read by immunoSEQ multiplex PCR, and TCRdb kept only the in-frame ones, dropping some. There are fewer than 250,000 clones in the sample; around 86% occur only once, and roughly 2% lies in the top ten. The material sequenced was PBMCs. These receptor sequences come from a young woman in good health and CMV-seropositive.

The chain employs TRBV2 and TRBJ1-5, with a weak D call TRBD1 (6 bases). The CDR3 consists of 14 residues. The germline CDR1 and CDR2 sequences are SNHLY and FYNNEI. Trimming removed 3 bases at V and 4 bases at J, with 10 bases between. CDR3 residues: CASSEQGPNQPQHF. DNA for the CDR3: TGTGCCAGCAGTGAGCAGGGGCCGAATCAGCCCCAGCATTTT.

CDR3 loop: CASSMIRGSLGYTF. The CDR3 nucleotides read TGTGCCAGCAGTATGATCAGGGGATCCCTGGGCTACACCTTC. The chain combines TRBV6-1 with TRBJ1-2, with a tentative D call TRBD1 (6 bases). The CDR3 contains 14 residues. Germline-derived CDR1 and CDR2 are MNHNS and SASEGT. V lost 5 bases and J lost 8, with 18 bases in between.

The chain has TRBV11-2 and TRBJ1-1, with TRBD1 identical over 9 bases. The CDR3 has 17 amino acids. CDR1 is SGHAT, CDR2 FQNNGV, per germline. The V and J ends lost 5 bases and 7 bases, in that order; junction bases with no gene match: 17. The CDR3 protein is CASSHRVHRGLSDEAFF. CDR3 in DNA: TGTGCCAGCAGCCATAGGGTCCACAGGGGGCTCTCCGATGAAGCTTTCTTT. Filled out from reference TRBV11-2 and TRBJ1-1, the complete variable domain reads EAGVAQSPRYKIIEKRQSVAFWCNPISGHATLYWYQQILGQGPKLLIQFQNNGVVDDSQLPKDRFSAERLKGVDSTLKIQPAKLEDSAVYLCASSHRVHRGLSDEAFFGQGTRLTVV.

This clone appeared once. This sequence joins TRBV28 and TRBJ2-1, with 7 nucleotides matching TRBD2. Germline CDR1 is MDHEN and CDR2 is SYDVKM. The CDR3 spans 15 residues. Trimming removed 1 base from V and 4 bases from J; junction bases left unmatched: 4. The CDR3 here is CASSLSLAAYNEQFF. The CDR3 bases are TGTGCCAGCAGTTTATCGCTAGCGGCATACAATGAGCAGTTCTTC.

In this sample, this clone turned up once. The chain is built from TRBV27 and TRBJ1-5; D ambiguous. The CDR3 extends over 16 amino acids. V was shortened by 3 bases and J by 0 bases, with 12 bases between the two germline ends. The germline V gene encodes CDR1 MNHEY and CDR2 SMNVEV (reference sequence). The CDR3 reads CASSFPQRYSNQPQHF. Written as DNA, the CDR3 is TGTGCCAGCAGTTTTCCCCAGCGTTATAGCAATCAGCCCCAGCATTTT.

CDR3 nucleotides: TGTGCCAGCAGTGACGGAGGCAATGAGCAGTTCTTC. This gives the protein CASSDGGNEQFF. The rearrangement joins TRBV6-4 to TRBJ2-1; weak D call: TRBD2 (5 bases). Trimming left V 2 bases short and J 6 bases short, with 5 bases between. Germline V gene data show CDR1 as MRHNA and CDR2 as SNTAGT. The CDR3 consists of 12 residues.

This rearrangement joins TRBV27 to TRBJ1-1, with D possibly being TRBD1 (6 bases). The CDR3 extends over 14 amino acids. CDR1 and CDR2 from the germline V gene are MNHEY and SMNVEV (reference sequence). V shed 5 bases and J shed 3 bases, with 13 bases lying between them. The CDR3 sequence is CASSPQGRHTEAFF. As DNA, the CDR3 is TGTGCCAGCAGTCCACAGGGTAGGCACACTGAAGCTTTCTTT.

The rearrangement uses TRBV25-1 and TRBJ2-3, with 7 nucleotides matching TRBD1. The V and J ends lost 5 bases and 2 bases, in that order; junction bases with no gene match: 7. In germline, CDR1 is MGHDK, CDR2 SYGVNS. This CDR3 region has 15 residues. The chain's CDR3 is CASSPRQGPTDTQYF. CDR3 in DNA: TGTGCCAGCAGTCCCCGACAGGGCCCCACAGATACGCAGTATTTT.

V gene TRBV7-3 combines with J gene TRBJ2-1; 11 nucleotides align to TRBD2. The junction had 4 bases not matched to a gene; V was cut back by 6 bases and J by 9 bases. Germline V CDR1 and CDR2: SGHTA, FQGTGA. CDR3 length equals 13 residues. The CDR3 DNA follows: TGTGCCAGCAGTCAACTAGCGGGAGCTGAGCAGTTCTTC. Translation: CASSQLAGAEQFF.

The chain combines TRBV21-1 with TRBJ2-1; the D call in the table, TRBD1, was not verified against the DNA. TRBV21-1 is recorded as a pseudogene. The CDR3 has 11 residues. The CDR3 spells CASRRQGEQFF. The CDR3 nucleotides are TGTGCCAGCAGAAGACAGGGGGAGCAGTTCTTC.

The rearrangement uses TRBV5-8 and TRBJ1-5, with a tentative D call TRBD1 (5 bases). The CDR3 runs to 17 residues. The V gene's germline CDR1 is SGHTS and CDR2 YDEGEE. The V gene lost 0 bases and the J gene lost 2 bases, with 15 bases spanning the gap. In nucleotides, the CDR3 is TGTGCCAGCAGCTTGGCCGGCGGGGGTTTGGGCAATCAGCCCCAGCATTTT. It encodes CASSLAGGGLGNQPQHF.

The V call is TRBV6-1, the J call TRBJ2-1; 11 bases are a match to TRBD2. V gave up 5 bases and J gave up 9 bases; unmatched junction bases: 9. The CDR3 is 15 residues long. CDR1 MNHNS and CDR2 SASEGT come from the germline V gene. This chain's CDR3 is CASSTPGTSGGEQFF. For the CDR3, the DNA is TGTGCCAGCAGTACCCCCGGGACTAGCGGCGGTGAGCAGTTCTTC.

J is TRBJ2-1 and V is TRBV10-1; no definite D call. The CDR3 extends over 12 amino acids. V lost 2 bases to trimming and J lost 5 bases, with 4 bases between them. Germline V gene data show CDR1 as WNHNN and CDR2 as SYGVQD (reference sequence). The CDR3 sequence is CASSEADNEQFF. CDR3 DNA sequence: TGCGCCAGCAGTGAGGCAGACAATGAGCAGTTCTTC.

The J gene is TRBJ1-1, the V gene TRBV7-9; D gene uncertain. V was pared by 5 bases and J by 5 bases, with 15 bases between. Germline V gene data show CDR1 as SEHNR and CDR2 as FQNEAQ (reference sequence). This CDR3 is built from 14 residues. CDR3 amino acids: CASSQEGGWTEAFF. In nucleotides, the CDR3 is TGTGCCAGCAGCCAGGAGGGAGGGTGGACTGAAGCTTTCTTT. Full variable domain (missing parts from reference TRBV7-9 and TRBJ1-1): DTGVSQNPRHKITKRGQNVTFRCDPISEHNRLYWYRQTLGQGPEFLTYFQNEAQLEKSRLLSDRFSAERPKGSFSTLEIQRTEQGDSAMYLCASSQEGGWTEAFFGQGTRLTVV.

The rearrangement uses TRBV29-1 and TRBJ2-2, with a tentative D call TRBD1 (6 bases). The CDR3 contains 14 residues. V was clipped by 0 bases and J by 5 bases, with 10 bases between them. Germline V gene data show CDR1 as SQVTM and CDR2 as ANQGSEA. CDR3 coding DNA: TGCAGCGTTGAAGATATACAGGGAACCGGGGAGCTGTTTTTT. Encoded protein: CSVEDIQGTGELFF.

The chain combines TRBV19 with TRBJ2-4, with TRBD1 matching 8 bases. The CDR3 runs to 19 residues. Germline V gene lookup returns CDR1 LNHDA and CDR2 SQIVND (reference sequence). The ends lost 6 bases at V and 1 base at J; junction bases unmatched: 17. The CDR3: CASSPSPGQDYLAKNIQYF. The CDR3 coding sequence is TGTGCCAGTAGCCCTTCCCCGGGACAGGATTATCTTGCCAAAAACATTCAGTACTTC.

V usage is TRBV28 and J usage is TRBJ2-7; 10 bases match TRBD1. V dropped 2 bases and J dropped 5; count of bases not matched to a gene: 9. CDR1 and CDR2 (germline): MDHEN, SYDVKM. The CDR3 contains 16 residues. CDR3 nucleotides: TGTGCCAGCAGTTTAGACACGCGGGACAGGGGCCACGAGCAGTACTTC. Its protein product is CASSLDTRDRGHEQYF.

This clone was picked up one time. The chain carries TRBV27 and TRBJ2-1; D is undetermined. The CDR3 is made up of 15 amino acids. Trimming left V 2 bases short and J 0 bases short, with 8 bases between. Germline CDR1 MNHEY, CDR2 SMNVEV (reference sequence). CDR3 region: CASSLLPYSYNEQFF. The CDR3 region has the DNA TGTGCCAGCAGTTTACTTCCCTACTCCTACAATGAGCAGTTCTTC.

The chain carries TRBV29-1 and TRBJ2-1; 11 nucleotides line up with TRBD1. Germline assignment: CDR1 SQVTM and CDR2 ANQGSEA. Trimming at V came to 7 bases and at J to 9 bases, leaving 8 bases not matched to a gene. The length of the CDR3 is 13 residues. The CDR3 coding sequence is TGCAGCGGTCCGGGACAGGGGGACCTTGAGCAGTTCTTC. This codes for CSGPGQGDLEQFF.

DNA for the CDR3: TGTGCCAGCAGCTTGGACGGCAGGGCCCTCACAGATACGCAGTATTTT. Protein product: CASSLDGRALTDTQYF. The chain is built from TRBV5-4 and TRBJ2-3, with D perhaps TRBD1 (5 bases). Germline V lookup: CDR1 SGHNT, CDR2 YYREEE (reference sequence). Trimming removed 0 bases from V and 2 bases from J, with 13 bases in between. The CDR3 is 16 amino acids.

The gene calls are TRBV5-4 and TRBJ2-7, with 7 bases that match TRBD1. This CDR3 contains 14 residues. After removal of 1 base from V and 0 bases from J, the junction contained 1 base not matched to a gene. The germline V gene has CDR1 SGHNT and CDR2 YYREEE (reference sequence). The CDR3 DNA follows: TGTGCCAGCAGCTTGCCAGGGGGCTCCTACGAGCAGTACTTC. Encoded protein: CASSLPGGSYEQYF.